Below, 13 T cell receptor beta chains from the same sample are listed, as sequenced in a study of T cell responses to AZD1222 COVID-19 vaccine (dated by TCRdb to 2020 to 2022). Library preparation was by the immunoSEQ multiplex PCR assay. This is the immuneACCESS table as TCRdb keeps it, with only in-frame sequences that have V and J called. A part of the clones is gone; compared with another copy, unresolved V genes explain less than half, and the rest is unexplained. A total of some 130,000 clones appear in this sample, roughly nine tenths of them only once. Approximately 9.8% of the sample is taken by the ten largest. Interpreted using the paper, the time point label stands for: about 28 days (+/-7) after the second vaccine dose. The material was peripheral blood, obtained 28 days after the second AZD1222 dose. Receptors originate from an adult who received the AZD1222 COVID-19 vaccine.

The chain combines TRBV2 with TRBJ2-7; 8 nucleotides line up with TRBD1. Germline V gene lookup returns CDR1 SNHLY and CDR2 FYNNEI. V was pared by 6 bases and J by 5 bases, with 12 bases of the junction left unmatched. The CDR3 spans 15 residues. The CDR3 bases are TGTGCCAGCAGATCCCCCCGGGGACAGGAGGACGAGCAGTACTTC. It translates to CASRSPRGQEDEQYF.

The chain combines TRBV19 with TRBJ2-1, with TRBD2 matching 12 bases. CDR1 is LNHDA, CDR2 SQIVND, per germline (reference sequence). With V trimmed by 6 bases and J by 8 bases, 11 bases remained unmatched. The CDR3 is made up of 16 amino acids. CDR3 residues: CASRALLAGGRDEQFF. For the CDR3, the DNA is TGTGCCAGTAGGGCTTTACTAGCGGGAGGTCGGGATGAGCAGTTCTTC. Using reference TRBV19 and TRBJ2-1 for the parts outside the CDR3, the full variable domain is DGGITQSPKYLFRKEGQNVTLSCEQNLNHDAMYWYRQDPGQGLRLIYYSQIVNDFQKGDIAEGYSVSREKKESFPLTVTSAQKNPTAFYLCASRALLAGGRDEQFFGPGTRLTVL.

The chain couples TRBV30 to TRBJ1-6; 11 positions match TRBD1. The CDR3 is made up of 14 amino acids. V lost 2 bases and J lost 10; bases outside the gene matches: 4. Germline loops: CDR1 GTSNPN, CDR2 SVGIG (reference sequence). As DNA, the CDR3 is TGTGCCTGGAGTCTCGGACAGGGGGCGTCACCCCTCCACTTT. Translated, it gives CAWSLGQGASPLHF.

This clone was counted a few times. V is TRBV29-1 and J is TRBJ1-1; D uncertain. The CDR3 has 13 amino acids. Trimming took 6 bases from V and 4 from J, leaving 15 bases between them. Germline V gene lookup returns CDR1 SQVTM and CDR2 ANQGSEA. The DNA for the CDR3 is TGCAGCGTAGTTAACTCCGAAGTCACTGAAGCTTTCTTT. Protein sequence: CSVVNSEVTEAFF.

The rearrangement uses TRBV2 and TRBJ1-2; no definite D call. V was clipped by 6 bases and J by 4 bases, with 18 bases between them. The CDR3 covers 15 residues. CDR1 and CDR2 (germline): SNHLY, FYNNEI. DNA for the CDR3: TGTGCCAGCAGCGCCCGAATTGTTGTCGGCTATGGCTACACCTTC. It yields the protein CASSARIVVGYGYTF.

This chain joins TRBV2 and TRBJ2-7; D is undetermined. Trimming cost V 5 bases and J 4 bases, with 9 bases left between them. CDR1 SNHLY and CDR2 FYNNEI come from the germline V gene. The CDR3 is 12 residues long. CDR3 region: CASSLTDYEQYF. CDR3 nucleotide sequence: TGTGCCAGCAGTCTTACAGATTACGAGCAGTACTTC.

Points on this clone: Germline and junction disagree at one end, which may indicate a read error. This chain uses TRBV7-3 with TRBJ2-1, with D tentatively TRBD1 or TRBD2 (5 bases each). Looked up from germline, CDR1 is SGHTA and CDR2 is FQGTGA. This CDR3 spans 13 amino acids. DNA of the CDR3: TGTGTCAGCACCCCGAGCAGGGACGATGAGCAGTTCTTC. Its translation: CVSTPSRDDEQFF. The whole variable domain, remainder taken from reference TRBV7-3 and TRBJ2-1, is GAGVSQTPSNKVTEKGKYVELRCDPISGHTALYWYRQSLGQGPEFLIYFQGTGAADDSGLPNDRFFAVRPEGSVSTLKIQRTERGDSAVYLCVSTPSRDDEQFFGPGTRLTVL.

This clone occurred a few times. This sequence joins TRBV19 and TRBJ1-1; D is undetermined. V was trimmed by 3 bases and J by 0 bases, leaving 14 bases between them. In germline, CDR1 is LNHDA, CDR2 SQIVND (reference sequence). The CDR3 sequence is 16 residues long. The CDR3 region has the DNA TGTGCCAGTAGTATTAGTGGCACCGGGGTGAACACTGAAGCTTTCTTT. It translates to CASSISGTGVNTEAFF. The full variable domain, its missing parts supplied by reference TRBV19 and TRBJ1-1, is DGGITQSPKYLFRKEGQNVTLSCEQNLNHDAMYWYRQDPGQGLRLIYYSQIVNDFQKGDIAEGYSVSREKKESFPLTVTSAQKNPTAFYLCASSISGTGVNTEAFFGQGTRLTVV.

The J gene is TRBJ1-5, the V gene TRBV19; 7 nucleotides agree with TRBD1. Germline V gene sequence: CDR1 LNHDA, CDR2 SQIVND (reference sequence). V trimming: 6 bases; J trimming: 9 bases; junction bases outside the gene matches: 8. The CDR3 runs 13 residues. The CDR3 loop reads CASSQQGPRPQHF. As DNA, the CDR3 is TGTGCCAGTAGCCAACAGGGGCCGCGGCCCCAGCATTTT.

This clone was counted between two and nine times. V usage is TRBV9 and J usage is TRBJ1-5, with a possible D match to TRBD1 (5 bases). This CDR3 region has 18 residues. Trimming took off 4 bases at V and 9 bases at J, with 29 bases between the two ends. CDR1 and CDR2 (germline): SGDLS, YYNGEE. The CDR3 DNA sequence: TGTGCCAGCAGCTCCAGACCCCCCACAGCCCCCCCAGGGATGCCCCAGCATTTT. Protein product: CASSSRPPTAPPGMPQHF.

The genes are TRBV23-1 and TRBJ2-5; 11 bases agree with TRBD2. TRBV23-1 is an ORF, and what it does is uncertain. This CDR3 region has 16 residues. V lost 4 bases to trimming and J lost 1 base; unmatched junction nucleotides: 5. This chain's CDR3 is CASSPRLAGFQETQYF. DNA of the CDR3: TGCGCCAGCAGTCCTCGACTAGCGGGATTCCAAGAGACCCAGTACTTC.

Concerning this clone: Other nucleotide sequences from this sample produce the same CDR3. The chain couples TRBV19 to TRBJ1-2; no reliable D call. The CDR3 covers 13 residues. V lost 1 base and J 5 bases, leaving 8 bases between the germline ends. Per the germline V gene, CDR1 is LNHDA and CDR2 is SQIVND (reference sequence). CDR3: CASSIGGYYGYTF. The CDR3 coding sequence is TGTGCCAGTAGTATAGGAGGCTATTATGGCTACACCTTC.

V gene TRBV11-3 combines with J gene TRBJ2-1, with 11 bases matching TRBD2. The trim removed 0 bases at V and 0 bases at J, leaving 10 bases unmatched. Germline V gene data show CDR1 as SGHNT and CDR2 as YENEEA. CDR3 length: 20 residues. This CDR3 is CASSLDLGLAAQSSYNEQFF. The CDR3 DNA sequence: TGTGCCAGCAGCTTAGACCTGGGACTAGCGGCTCAGAGCTCCTACAATGAGCAGTTCTTC. The variable domain in full, with the rest retrieved from reference TRBV11-3 and TRBJ2-1, is EAGVVQSPRYKIIEKKQPVAFWCNPISGHNTLYWYLQNLGQGPELLIRYENEEAVDDSQLPKDRFSAERLKGVDSTLKIQPAELGDSAVYLCASSLDLGLAAQSSYNEQFFGPGTRLTVL.